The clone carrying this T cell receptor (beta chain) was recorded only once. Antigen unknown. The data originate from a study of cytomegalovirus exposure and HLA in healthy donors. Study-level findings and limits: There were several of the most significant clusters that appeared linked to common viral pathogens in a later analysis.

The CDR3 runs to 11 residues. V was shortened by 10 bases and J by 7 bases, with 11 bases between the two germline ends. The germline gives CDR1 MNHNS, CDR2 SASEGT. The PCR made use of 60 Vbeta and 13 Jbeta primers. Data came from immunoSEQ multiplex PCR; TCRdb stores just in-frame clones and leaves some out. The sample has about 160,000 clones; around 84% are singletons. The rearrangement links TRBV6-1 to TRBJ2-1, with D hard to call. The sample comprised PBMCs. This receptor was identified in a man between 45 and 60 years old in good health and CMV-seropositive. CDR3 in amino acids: CATLGGNEQFF. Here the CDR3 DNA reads TGTGCCACCCTAGGTGGGAATGAGCAGTTCTTC.